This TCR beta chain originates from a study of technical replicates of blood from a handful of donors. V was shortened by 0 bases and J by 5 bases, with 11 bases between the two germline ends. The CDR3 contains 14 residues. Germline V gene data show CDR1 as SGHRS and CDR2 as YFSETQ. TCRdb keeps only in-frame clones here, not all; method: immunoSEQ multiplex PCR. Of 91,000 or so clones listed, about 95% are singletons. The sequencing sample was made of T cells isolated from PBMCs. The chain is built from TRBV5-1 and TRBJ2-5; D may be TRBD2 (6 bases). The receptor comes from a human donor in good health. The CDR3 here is CASSLVAGRETQYF. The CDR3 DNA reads TGCGCCAGCAGCTTGGTGGCAGGGAGGGAGACCCAGTACTTC.